This T cell receptor beta chain was captured in a study of T cell responses to AZD1222 COVID-19 vaccine. Findings and caveats of the study: Among AZD1222 vaccinees, only six or seven were seropositive at baseline.

For this clone: Its target is unknown.

Germline CDR1 reads MNHEY; CDR2 reads SMNVEV (reference sequence). V lost 5 bases and J lost 4, with 15 bases in between. The CDR3 runs to 15 residues. The assay was immunoSEQ multiplex PCR, and TCRdb's table has in-frame clones only and misses some. The data show 150,000 to 160,000 clones, over 85% seen once. The TCR comes from an adult in good health. The source material was peripheral blood, sampled on day 0 of AZD1222 vaccination. This chain joins TRBV27 and TRBJ2-1; the D gene is possibly TRBD2 (6 bases). The CDR3 DNA reads as TGTGCCAGCAGTCCAGACCGAGGAGGGTACAATGAGCAGTTCTTC. Translated: CASSPDRGGYNEQFF.